This TCR beta chain was captured by sequencing in a study of T cells in Graves' hyperthyroidism and ophthalmopathy. Study observations and caveats: The authors' 13 V-J model separated ophthalmopathy from stable hyperthyroidism.

For Graves' hyperthyroidism to be stable, ophthalmopathy could not progress within 18 months. Germline-derived CDR1 and CDR2 are SGHRS and YFSETQ. The CDR3 has 15 residues. Researchers took RNA transcripts and amplified the TCR beta CDR3 regions from them. First-round RT-PCR of the TCR CDR3 relied on the HTBI primer set. One entry per CDR3 protein results from TCRdb running MiXCR on the multiplex PCR reads. The sample has 450,000 to 700,000 distinct CDR3 sequences; about 43% are singletons. A note on this clonotype: The antigen is undetermined. This could be a read error, since a much larger clone is one nucleotide away.

The sequence was collected from a woman between 18 and 29 years old with Graves' hyperthyroidism. The chain links TRBV5-1 to TRBJ2-2; D is unresolved. The sequencing input was peripheral blood or thyroid tissue (not recorded which). The CDR3 reads CTSALGSTLSGELFF. DNA for the CDR3: TGCACCAGCGCTCTCGGTAGTACGCTTTCCGGGGAGCTGTTTTTT. Supplemented by reference TRBV5-1 and TRBJ2-2, the full variable domain reads KAGVTQTPRYLIKTRGQQVTLSCSPISGHRSVSWYQQTPGQGLQFLFEYFSETQRNKGNFPGRFSGRQFSNSRSEMNVSTLELGDSALYLCTSALGSTLSGELFFGEGSRLTVL.